This T cell receptor (beta chain) was retrieved from a study of Ad26.COV2.S vaccination and SARS-CoV-2 variants. About the study: Ad26.COV2.S was injected intramuscularly once or twice, 56 days apart.

The CDR3 consists of 17 residues. CDR1 is MDHEN and CDR2 is SYDVKM in the germline V gene. V was shortened by 3 bases and J by 0 bases, with 15 bases between the two germline ends. With respect to this clone: Its specificity is not known.

TCRdb's table, derived via immunoSEQ multiplex PCR, lists solely in-frame clones and lacks some. The table has around 400,000 clones, approximately 90% seen once; the top ten hold about 1.9%. Regarding treatment: 15 to 20 received Ad26.COV2.S at low or high dose, single or two shots; 5 received placebo; per-sample allocation not given. Sample collection was performed on day 63 after the first vaccine or placebo injection. Ad26 vector vaccine expressed Wuhan-strain SARS-CoV-2 spike. Study-level results: Substantial breadth was reported for post-vaccination spike-specific CD8+ and CD4+ T cells. Non-spike TCR breadth was similar in vaccine and placebo recipients.

The sequence was collected from a person between 18 and 60 years old who received the Ad26.COV2.S COVID-19 vaccine or a placebo. Material: peripheral blood, obtained in a trial of Ad26.COV2.S vaccine versus placebo. The chain links TRBV28 to TRBJ2-1; no reliable D call. CDR3 protein: CASSFFRGASSYNEQFF. The DNA of the CDR3 is TGTGCCAGCAGTTTTTTTCGAGGCGCGAGCTCCTACAATGAGCAGTTCTTC.